These 3 T cell receptor beta chains were sequenced from one sample in a study of cytomegalovirus exposure and HLA in healthy donors. The study ran its PCR with 60 Vbeta and 13 Jbeta primers. The method was immunoSEQ multiplex PCR; TCRdb's version includes in-frame clones alone and lacks a portion of them. The sample holds 150,000 to 180,000 clones, 74% seen once. The sample consisted of PBMCs. The receptors originated from a man between 25 and 39 years old in good health and CMV-seronegative.

A note on this clone: The sample contains more than one DNA sequence encoding this CDR3. V and J are TRBV30 and TRBJ2-2; no clear D. This CDR3 is 12 amino acids long. Trimming cost V 3 bases and J 1 base, with 3 bases left between them. Germline V gene lookup returns CDR1 GTSNPN and CDR2 SVGIG (reference sequence). CDR3 coding DNA: TGTGCCTGGAGCGGGAACACCGGGGAGCTGTTTTTT. It codes for CAWSGNTGELFF.

Note on this clone: The junction and the germline gene differ at one end; a read error may be behind it. The genes are TRBV5-1 and TRBJ1-2; 8 bases are a match to TRBD1. CDR1 is SGHRS, CDR2 YFSETQ, per germline. CDR3 length: 13 amino acids. This CDR3 reads CASSLEQGGGYPF. CDR3 coding DNA: TGCGCCAGCAGCTTGGAACAGGGGGGCGGCTACCCCTTC.

Remarks on this clone: Other DNA sequences of this sample code for an identical CDR3. The genes are TRBV4-3 and TRBJ2-3, with D tentatively TRBD2 (7 bases). Germline V gives CDR1 LGHNA, CDR2 YSLEER. V lost 1 base and J 1 base, leaving 9 bases between the germline ends. The CDR3 length is 15 residues. In DNA form, the CDR3 reads TGCGCCAGCAGCCAAGTAGGGGGGGGCACAGATACGCAGTATTTT. Amino acids: CASSQVGGGTDTQYF.